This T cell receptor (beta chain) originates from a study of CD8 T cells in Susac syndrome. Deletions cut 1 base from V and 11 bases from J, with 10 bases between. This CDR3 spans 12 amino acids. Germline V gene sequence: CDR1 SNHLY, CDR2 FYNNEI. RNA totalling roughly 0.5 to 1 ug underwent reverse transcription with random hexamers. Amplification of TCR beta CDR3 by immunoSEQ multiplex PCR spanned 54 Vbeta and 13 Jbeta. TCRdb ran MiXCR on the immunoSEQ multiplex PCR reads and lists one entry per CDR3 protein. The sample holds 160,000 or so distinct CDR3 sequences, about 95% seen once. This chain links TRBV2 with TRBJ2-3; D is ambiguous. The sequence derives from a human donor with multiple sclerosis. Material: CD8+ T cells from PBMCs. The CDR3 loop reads CASSEVLDMQYF. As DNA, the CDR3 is TGTGCCAGCAGTGAAGTCCTAGACATGCAGTATTTT.